A single sample is the source of the 5 T cell receptor beta chains below, sequenced in a study of T-cell memory formation after mild COVID-19. TCRdb redid the calling of the 5' RACE reads with MiXCR, one entry per CDR3 protein. The table lists around 370,000 distinct CDR3 sequences, 20% to 25% of them singletons. The sample was PBMCs or a T cell subset sorted from them (not recorded which). The source of these receptors is an adult woman who had mild COVID-19 (a few samples of this study predate the infection). Cell type and time point are not known.

This clonotype was recorded a few times. The chain uses TRBV7-9 and TRBJ2-1; weak D call: TRBD1 (6 bases). CDR1 and CDR2 from the germline V gene are SEHNR and FQNEAQ (reference sequence). This CDR3 has 14 residues. Trimming took 5 bases from V and 6 from J, leaving 14 bases between them. DNA for the CDR3: TGTGCCAGCAGCCCGGACCTCAGGGGCAATGAGCAGTTCTTC. This encodes CASSPDLRGNEQFF.

The genes are TRBV29-1 and TRBJ2-1; D is perhaps TRBD1 (5 bases). CDR3 size: 14 residues. Trimming shortened V by 3 bases and J by 1 base, and 10 bases separated the two germline ends. Per the germline V gene, CDR1 is SQVTM and CDR2 is ANQGSEA. The CDR3 nucleotides read TGCAGCGTTGAGTTGGGGCCTTCCTACAATGAGCAGTTCTTC. Encoded protein: CSVELGPSYNEQFF.

The gene calls are TRBV29-1 and TRBJ2-2, with TRBD2 identical over 11 bases. Trimming at V came to 6 bases and at J to 5 bases, leaving 5 bases not matched to a gene. CDR1 is SQVTM, CDR2 ANQGSEA, per germline. The CDR3 is 14 amino acids. The CDR3 reads CSVRLAGRTGELFF. The DNA for the CDR3 is TGCAGCGTGCGACTAGCGGGACGGACCGGGGAGCTGTTTTTT.

V usage is TRBV7-2 and J usage is TRBJ1-5; D remains ambiguous. This CDR3 spans 16 amino acids. Trimming stripped 1 base from V and 4 bases from J, with 14 bases between. Per the germline V gene, CDR1 is SGHTA and CDR2 is FQGNSA. CDR3 protein: CASSLGRPGMNQPQHF. The CDR3 DNA reads as TGTGCCAGCAGCTTAGGTCGCCCGGGGATGAATCAGCCCCAGCATTTT.

This clonotype turned up a few times. The CDR3 region has the DNA TGTGCCAGCGGGGACAGGCAACTAGCCAAAAACATTCAGTACTTC. Translation gives CASGDRQLAKNIQYF. This chain links TRBV6-1 with TRBJ2-4; TRBD1 agrees at 8 bases. The CDR3 is made up of 15 amino acids. Trimming at V came to 8 bases and at J to 0 bases, leaving 6 bases not matched to a gene. The germline V gene has CDR1 MNHNS and CDR2 SASEGT.